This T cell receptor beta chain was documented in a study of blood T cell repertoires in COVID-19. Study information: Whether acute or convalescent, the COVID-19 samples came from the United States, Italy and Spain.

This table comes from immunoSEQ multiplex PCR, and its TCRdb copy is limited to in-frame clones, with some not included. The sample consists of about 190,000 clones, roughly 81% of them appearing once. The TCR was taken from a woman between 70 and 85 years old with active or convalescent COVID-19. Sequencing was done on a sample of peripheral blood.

The CDR3 region has the DNA TGTGCCAGCAGTGAACCCCCAAGAGACACTGAAGCTTTCTTT. Translated: CASSEPPRDTEAFF. The V and J genes are TRBV2 and TRBJ1-1; D unresolved. The CDR3 is 14 amino acids. The germline gives CDR1 SNHLY, CDR2 FYNNEI. V lost 2 bases, J lost 3 bases, and 10 bases lay in between.